Below are 28 T cell receptor beta chains sequenced from a single sample in a study of cytomegalovirus exposure and HLA in healthy donors. PCR employed 60 Vbeta and 13 Jbeta primers. Clones were read by immunoSEQ multiplex PCR, and TCRdb kept only the in-frame ones, dropping some. The sample consists of fewer than 120,000 clones, nearly 80% of them appearing once. The sequenced material came from PBMCs. These receptor sequences come from a woman younger than 45 in good health and CMV-seronegative.

The V and J genes are TRBV5-1 and TRBJ2-7; a possible D gene is TRBD1 (5 bases). This CDR3 is built from 13 residues. V was trimmed by 6 bases and J by 5 bases, leaving 15 bases between them. CDR1 is SGHRS and CDR2 is YFSETQ in the germline V gene. CDR3 protein: CASIQGLKNEQYF. In DNA form, the CDR3 reads TGCGCCAGCATTCAGGGCCTTAAGAACGAGCAGTACTTC. Full variable domain (outside the CDR3, taken from reference TRBV5-1 and TRBJ2-7): KAGVTQTPRYLIKTRGQQVTLSCSPISGHRSVSWYQQTPGQGLQFLFEYFSETQRNKGNFPGRFSGRQFSNSRSEMNVSTLELGDSALYLCASIQGLKNEQYFGPGTRLTVT.

In this sample, this clone turned up a few times. This sequence joins TRBV6-1 and TRBJ1-2; D gene ambiguous. V was cut by 1 base and J by 4 bases, with 7 bases left in between. Per germline, CDR1 MNHNS and CDR2 SASEGT. This CDR3 comprises 13 residues. The CDR3: CASSEGGGYGYTF. In DNA form, the CDR3 reads TGTGCCAGCAGTGAAGGGGGAGGCTATGGCTACACCTTC.

This clone came up many times. The chain recombines TRBV5-8 with TRBJ1-4; no definite D call. Germline CDR1 is SGHTS and CDR2 is YDEGEE. The CDR3 sequence is 13 residues long. Trimming removed 0 bases from V and 14 bases from J, with 14 bases in between. The CDR3 spells CASSLVGPLSLFF. CDR3 bases: TGTGCCAGCAGCTTGGTTGGGCCCCTGAGTCTGTTTTTT.

V and J are TRBV5-4 and TRBJ1-4; D perhaps matches TRBD1 (6 bases). Germline V gives CDR1 SGHNT, CDR2 YYREEE (reference sequence). V lost 1 base, J lost 7 bases, and 17 bases lay in between. This CDR3 spans 16 amino acids. In DNA form, the CDR3 reads TGTGCCAGCAGCTTGAAAGGGGGTTACTCGACTGAAAAACTGTTTTTT. Residues: CASSLKGGYSTEKLFF.

Note on this clone: A junction end diverges from the germline sequence, so it may reflect a read error. V and J are TRBV4-2 and TRBJ2-7; perhaps TRBD2 as D (6 bases). The V gene's germline CDR1 is LGHNA and CDR2 YNFKEQ. CDR3 size: 16 residues. The CDR3 bases are TGTGCCAGCAGCCAAGCCTTAGGCGGGACCTCCTACGAGCAGCACTTC. It is translated as CASSQALGGTSYEQHF.

The chain carries TRBV19 and TRBJ1-5, with 12 positions matching TRBD1. Germline CDR1 and CDR2: LNHDA and SQIVND (reference sequence). The CDR3 is 19 amino acids. J lost 2 bases, V lost 4 bases, and 12 bases had no gene match. As DNA, the CDR3 is TGTGCCAGTAGTACGTCGGGACAGGGGGCGGGTGTCCGCAATCAGCCCCAGCATTTT. Translation gives CASSTSGQGAGVRNQPQHF.

This sequence joins TRBV4-3 and TRBJ1-2; 7 positions match TRBD1. V lost 1 base to trimming and J lost 2 bases; unmatched junction nucleotides: 4. This CDR3 has 15 residues. Germline CDR1 LGHNA, CDR2 YSLEER. The DNA of the CDR3 is TGCGCCAGCAGCCAAGTGGGACAGCCCAACTATGGCTACACCTTC. Translated: CASSQVGQPNYGYTF.

This rearrangement joins TRBV7-9 to TRBJ1-5; D is possibly TRBD1 (6 bases). Germline CDR1 is SEHNR and CDR2 is FQNEAQ (reference sequence). The CDR3 has 15 amino acids. Between the trimmed V and J ends, which lost 2 bases and 4 bases, there was a span of 12 bases. The CDR3 protein is CASSLIGGQNQPQHF. Written as DNA, the CDR3 is TGTGCCAGCAGCTTAATCGGGGGGCAAAATCAGCCCCAGCATTTT.

The chain employs TRBV5-1 and TRBJ1-1; TRBD1 is a possible D gene (6 bases). The CDR3 covers 12 residues. CDR1 and CDR2 from the germline V gene are SGHRS and YFSETQ. Deletions cut 3 bases from V and 8 bases from J, with 11 bases between. CDR3 amino acids: CASSSGQPEAFF. The CDR3 DNA sequence: TGCGCCAGCAGCTCAGGACAGCCAGAAGCTTTCTTT.

CDR3 nucleotides: TGTGCCAGCGGCAGGGACATTACCTACGAGCAGTACTTC. Residues: CASGRDITYEQYF. The genes are TRBV27 and TRBJ2-7, with D possibly matching TRBD1 (6 bases). The CDR3 totals 13 residues. Germline V gene sequence: CDR1 MNHEY, CDR2 SMNVEV (reference sequence). V was pared by 8 bases and J by 2 bases, with 13 bases between.

The V call is TRBV7-9, the J call TRBJ2-7; possibly TRBD1 for D (5 bases). With 4 bases removed from V and 4 bases from J, the gap between germline ends came to 11 bases. Germline assignment: CDR1 SEHNR and CDR2 FQNEAQ (reference sequence). CDR3 length equals 13 residues. The CDR3 region is CASSSTGKYEQYF. The CDR3 bases are TGTGCCAGCAGCTCCACAGGCAAATACGAGCAGTACTTC. The complete variable domain, with remaining parts taken from reference TRBV7-9 and TRBJ2-7, reads DTGVSQNPRHKITKRGQNVTFRCDPISEHNRLYWYRQTLGQGPEFLTYFQNEAQLEKSRLLSDRFSAERPKGSFSTLEIQRTEQGDSAMYLCASSSTGKYEQYFGPGTRLTVT.

This clone appeared a few times. The CDR3 DNA is TGTGCCAGCAGCCAAGGGACAGGTTTGCAGTACTTC. This translates into CASSQGTGLQYF. The V call is TRBV14, the J call TRBJ2-7; TRBD1 aligns across 7 bases. J gave up 9 bases and V 1 base, and 3 bases lay outside the gene matches. This CDR3 has 12 amino acids. In germline, CDR1 is SGHDN, CDR2 FVKESK.

V gene TRBV30 combines with J gene TRBJ2-5, with TRBD1 matching over 8 bases. The CDR3 is made up of 12 amino acids. Losses at the gene ends were 6 bases for V and 4 bases for J; bases not matched to a gene: 4. Germline-derived CDR1 and CDR2 are GTSNPN and SVGIG (reference sequence). CDR3 sequence: CACIQGGETQYF. The CDR3, as DNA: TGTGCCTGTATACAGGGGGGAGAGACCCAGTACTTC.

The chain has TRBV6-5 and TRBJ1-1; tentatively, D is TRBD1 (6 bases). V was clipped by 6 bases and J by 7 bases, with 12 bases between them. The CDR3 is 12 amino acids. Germline values: CDR1 MNHEY, CDR2 SVGAGI. CDR3 region: CASRQGISEAFF. The CDR3 DNA reads TGTGCCAGCAGACAGGGCATCAGTGAAGCTTTCTTT.

The chain is built from TRBV18 and TRBJ1-4; TRBD1 agrees at 7 bases. Per the germline V gene, CDR1 is KGHSH and CDR2 is LQKENI. This CDR3 is 15 amino acids long. V shed 4 bases and J 4 bases; nucleotides not matched to a gene: 6. The CDR3 nucleotides read TGTGCCAGCTCACGGGAACAGGGGATTAATGAAAAACTGTTTTTT. This translates into CASSREQGINEKLFF.

The genes are TRBV10-1 and TRBJ1-2; 9 bases agree with TRBD1. This CDR3 is 17 amino acids long. The V gene end was trimmed by 3 bases and the J gene end by 2 bases; junction bases not matched to a gene: 10. Germline V gene lookup returns CDR1 WNHNN and CDR2 SYGVQD (reference sequence). As DNA, the CDR3 is TGCGCCAGCAGTGATACAGGGGGCATTAGGTGGAACTATGGCTACACCTTC. Translating it yields CASSDTGGIRWNYGYTF.

CDR3 DNA: TGTGCCAGCAGCTTAGGAATGGCAGGAAGCTCCTACGAGCAGTACTTC. Translating gives CASSLGMAGSSYEQYF. The chain employs TRBV7-8 and TRBJ2-7; no firm D call. The ends were cut back, 1 base at V and 0 bases at J, with 13 bases in the middle. This CDR3 has 16 amino acids. Germline assignment: CDR1 SGHVS and CDR2 FQNEAQ.

The rearrangement uses TRBV10-3 and TRBJ1-1, with 9 bases lining up with TRBD1. This CDR3 contains 13 residues. After removal of 7 bases from V and 1 base from J, the junction contained 1 base not matched to a gene. Germline V gives CDR1 ENHRY, CDR2 SYGVKD. CDR3 residues: CAIKGQGNTEAFF. The DNA of the CDR3 is TGTGCCATCAAGGGACAGGGGAACACTGAAGCTTTCTTT.

The rearrangement links TRBV7-9 to TRBJ2-1; D might be TRBD1 (5 bases). Trimming left V 1 base short and J 5 bases short, with 9 bases between. Germline V gives CDR1 SEHNR, CDR2 FQNEAQ (reference sequence). The CDR3 consists of 14 residues. CDR3 sequence reads: CASSLDRQNNEQFF. The DNA of the CDR3 is TGTGCCAGCAGCTTAGATCGACAGAACAATGAGCAGTTCTTC. The full variable domain, rest sourced from reference TRBV7-9 and TRBJ2-1, is DTGVSQNPRHKITKRGQNVTFRCDPISEHNRLYWYRQTLGQGPEFLTYFQNEAQLEKSRLLSDRFSAERPKGSFSTLEIQRTEQGDSAMYLCASSLDRQNNEQFFGPGTRLTVL.

This sequence joins TRBV5-1 and TRBJ1-5; 7 bases fit TRBD1. The germline gives CDR1 SGHRS, CDR2 YFSETQ. The CDR3 totals 15 residues. Trimming removed 2 bases from V and 4 bases from J; junction bases left unmatched: 6. The CDR3 nucleotides read TGCGCCAGCAGCTTAGATGGGACAGCGAATCAGCCCCAGCATTTT. Translating it yields CASSLDGTANQPQHF.

The gene calls are TRBV19 and TRBJ2-4; 7 bases match TRBD1. Germline CDR1 is LNHDA and CDR2 is SQIVND (reference sequence). This CDR3 spans 14 amino acids. The V segment lost 5 bases and the J segment 7 bases; nucleotides outside the gene matches: 8. The CDR3 nucleotides are TGTGCCAGTAGTGCGGACAGGCGGTCGAACATTCAGTACTTC. This gives the protein CASSADRRSNIQYF.

In this sample, this clone turned up a few times. The chain couples TRBV12-5 to TRBJ1-2, with D maybe TRBD1 (5 bases). Trimming took 1 base from V and 2 from J, leaving 14 bases between them. This CDR3 spans 16 amino acids. Germline V lookup: CDR1 LGHNT, CDR2 FRNRAP. CDR3 nucleotides: TGTGCTAGTGGTTTGGCCCCGGGACTGGGGAACTATGGCTACACCTTC. Encoded protein: CASGLAPGLGNYGYTF.

The chain links TRBV30 to TRBJ2-1, with 15 bases identical to TRBD2. V lost 3 bases and J lost 2; bases outside the gene matches: 8. The CDR3 sequence is 18 residues long. Germline-derived CDR1 and CDR2 are GTSNPN and SVGIG (reference sequence). The CDR3 here is CAWSRTSGRARAYNEQFF. The CDR3 DNA is TGTGCCTGGAGCAGGACTAGCGGGAGGGCCAGGGCCTACAATGAGCAGTTCTTC.

V is TRBV30 and J is TRBJ1-5; D might be TRBD1 (5 bases). The CDR3 length is 12 residues. Trimming took off 2 bases at V and 7 bases at J, with 9 bases between the two ends. Germline values: CDR1 GTSNPN, CDR2 SVGIG (reference sequence). The CDR3 protein is CAWSTQEQPQHF. CDR3 nucleotides: TGTGCCTGGAGTACACAGGAGCAGCCCCAGCATTTT.

The V call is TRBV5-1, the J call TRBJ2-7; D may be TRBD2 (5 bases). There are 14 residues in the CDR3. The germline V and J ends were trimmed by 4 bases and 0 bases, with 11 bases remaining between them. CDR1 and CDR2 from the germline V gene are SGHRS and YFSETQ. CDR3 region: CASSGPGISYEQYF. For the CDR3, the DNA is TGCGCCAGCAGCGGTCCGGGAATCTCCTACGAGCAGTACTTC.

The chain employs TRBV7-9 and TRBJ2-7, with D possibly matching TRBD1 (6 bases). Trimming cost V 4 bases and J 5 bases, with 24 bases left between them. Germline CDR1 reads SEHNR; CDR2 reads FQNEAQ (reference sequence). This CDR3 region has 17 residues. The CDR3 protein is CASSSSMGLRGADEQYF. The CDR3 bases are TGTGCCAGCAGCTCGTCCATGGGGCTCAGGGGAGCCGACGAGCAGTACTTC. The full variable domain, completed using reference TRBV7-9 and TRBJ2-7, is DTGVSQNPRHKITKRGQNVTFRCDPISEHNRLYWYRQTLGQGPEFLTYFQNEAQLEKSRLLSDRFSAERPKGSFSTLEIQRTEQGDSAMYLCASSSSMGLRGADEQYFGPGTRLTVT.

This chain links TRBV5-8 with TRBJ2-5; possibly TRBD1 for D (5 bases). The V gene lost 3 bases and the J gene lost 5 bases, with 17 bases spanning the gap. CDR3 length equals 15 residues. Per germline, CDR1 SGHTS and CDR2 YDEGEE. The CDR3 region has the DNA TGTGCCAGCAGCTCAAGGACACTCTCCTGGGAGACCCAGTACTTC. The encoded protein is CASSSRTLSWETQYF.

This chain connects TRBV28 to TRBJ1-5; D perhaps matches TRBD1 (6 bases). CDR1 and CDR2 from the germline V gene are MDHEN and SYDVKM. V dropped 7 bases and J dropped 6 bases, with 19 bases sitting between them. The CDR3 contains 15 residues. The CDR3 loop reads CASTPARGGTQPQHF. The CDR3 DNA is TGTGCCAGCACACCTGCGCGGGGGGGCACTCAGCCCCAGCATTTT.